A selection of T cell receptor beta chains follows, all from one sample in a study of vaccination effects on CD4 cells after COVID-19. No antigen is known for these receptors. Generated by immunoSEQ multiplex PCR, the TCRdb table keeps only in-frame clones and is missing some. In the table there are approximately 30,000 clones, about 83% of which are singletons. This specimen was CD4+ T cells from PBMCs cultured with HCoV-NL63 spike peptides, taken after COVID-19 vaccination. These receptors all stem from a human donor who received a COVID-19 vaccine. Some clones in this sample may be carry-over from other donors' samples. The conserved cysteine and the conserved F or W are not part of the CDR3 here. The order of the fields is V gene, clone size, CDR3 protein. Clone size is shown for a subset of rows, as once, few, many or a class of expanded clone.

V gene: TRBV5-8
clone size: -
CDR3 protein: ASPVGLAVFVAKNIQY

V gene: TRBV5-1
clone size: -
CDR3 protein: ASSSSPTGRETQY

V gene: TRBV3-1/TRBV3-2
clone size: -
CDR3 protein: ASGQATTANTGELF

V gene: TRBV5-1
clone size: -
CDR3 protein: ASSPGTSNTGELF

V gene: TRBV27
clone size: once
CDR3 protein: ASSLYSSGNTIY

V gene: TRBV2
clone size: once
CDR3 protein: ASRSRGPQPQH

V gene: TRBV27
clone size: -
CDR3 protein: ASSLAGGQAGNEQF

V gene: TRBV28
clone size: -
CDR3 protein: ASSPNYQPQH

V gene: TRBV18
clone size: -
CDR3 protein: ASSPIGKDTQY

V gene: TRBV27
clone size: -
CDR3 protein: ASRTPGLAGPGGDTQY

V gene: TRBV19
clone size: -
CDR3 protein: ASSIRLGTDTQY

V gene: TRBV4-3
clone size: -
CDR3 protein: ASSQEVHTGELF

V gene: TRBV10-3
clone size: -
CDR3 protein: AISPGQGMGSPLH

V gene: TRBV6-1
clone size: few
CDR3 protein: ASSESGALNYGYT

V gene: TRBV6-5
clone size: -
CDR3 protein: ASSYSMGSGSGYT

V gene: TRBV6-5
clone size: -
CDR3 protein: ASRGQFNSPLH

V gene: TRBV11-1
clone size: -
CDR3 protein: ASSRQETNYGYT

V gene: TRBV6-6
clone size: few
CDR3 protein: ASRENLMNTEAF

V gene: TRBV7-2
clone size: -
CDR3 protein: ASSLVRGAGIQY

V gene: TRBV4-1
clone size: -
CDR3 protein: ASSHFPIIAAGRMNTEAF

V gene: TRBV24-1
clone size: -
CDR3 protein: ATSDSGTGGEKLF

V gene: TRBV18
clone size: -
CDR3 protein: ASSPPEWNSPLH